This TCR beta chain was obtained from a study of blood T cell repertoires in COVID-19. The overall study: From the United States, Italy and Spain came samples of acute and convalescent COVID-19. In each case, the material was cDNA or gDNA derived from T cells, B-cell-depleted T cells, or PBMCs.

Under the authors' procedure: Estimated nucleated cell counts came from reference gene primer amplification. Assay used: immunoSEQ multiplex PCR; TCRdb lists only in-frame clones, some missing. V, J and clone size reflect that table, while D and trimming were determined from the DNA. The sample contains about 170,000 clones, 65% to 85% of which appear only once. From germline, CDR1 is KGHSH and CDR2 LQKENI. There are 17 residues in the CDR3. V was cut by 2 bases and J by 4 bases, with 17 bases left in between. This sequence was found in a man between 65 and 85 years old with active or convalescent COVID-19. The sequenced material came from peripheral blood. The rearrangement joins TRBV18 to TRBJ2-2; D is possibly TRBD1 (6 bases). The chain's CDR3 is CASSPGLAGATTGELFF. In DNA, the CDR3 is TGTGCCAGCTCACCAGGGTTAGCAGGGGCTACCACCGGGGAGCTGTTTTTT.